The entry below gives a single T cell receptor beta chain sequence along with its context. This specimen comes from a study of shared clonotypes between healthy human individuals. The CDR3 contains 15 residues. V shed 3 bases and J shed 2 bases, with 14 bases lying between them. Germline CDR1 SGHRS, CDR2 YFSETQ. The repertoire was sequenced with immunoSEQ multiplex PCR; TCRdb's copy has only in-frame clones and lacks some. The sample has over a million clones; approximately 80% are singletons. The chain employs TRBV5-1 and TRBJ1-1; tentative D call: TRBD1 (5 bases). What was sequenced was memory CD4+ T cells from PBMCs. The subset denotes: CD45RA-negative fraction. The receptor comes from a man younger than 35 in good health. Some clones in this sample may be carry-over from other donors' samples. CDR3 sequence: CASSWGPPVNTEAFF. CDR3 in DNA: TGCGCCAGCAGCTGGGGCCCGCCCGTCAACACTGAAGCTTTCTTT.